This TCR beta chain was captured by sequencing in a study of CD8 T cells in Susac syndrome. The J segment lost 8 bases and the V segment lost 5 bases, leaving 8 bases of the junction unmatched. Germline assignment: CDR1 SGHTA and CDR2 FQGNSA. The CDR3 extends over 13 amino acids. Controls matched for sex and age were healthy donors. Negative isolation yielded the CD8+ and CD4+ T cells, while FACS enriched the TEMRA cells. The RNA input was roughly 0.45 to 1 ug, and it was reverse transcribed with random hexamers. The authors amplified TCR beta CDR3 across 54 Vbeta and 13 Jbeta using immunoSEQ multiplex PCR. TCRdb re-called the immunoSEQ multiplex PCR reads through MiXCR, storing one row per CDR3 protein. The repertoire consists of about 200,000 distinct CDR3 sequences, with roughly 94% occurring once and the leading ten covering around 0.093%.

This rearrangement joins TRBV7-2 to TRBJ1-2; 7 bases agree with TRBD1. Source material: CD4+ T cells from PBMCs. The receptor comes from a human donor in good health. CDR3 bases: TGTGCCAGCAGCCCGCCCCACAGGGGCGGCTACACCTTC. This sequence encodes CASSPPHRGGYTF.